This T cell receptor beta chain was recorded in a study of blood T cell repertoires in COVID-19. The germline gives CDR1 SGHTA, CDR2 FQGNSA. The CDR3 is made up of 15 amino acids. J gave up 7 bases and V 3 bases, and 6 bases lay outside the gene matches. Generated by immunoSEQ multiplex PCR, the TCRdb table keeps only in-frame clones and is missing some. The data contain approximately 26,000 clones, around 93% of them singletons. Sequencing was done on a sample of peripheral blood. The V call is TRBV7-2, the J call TRBJ1-6; 7 nucleotides agree with TRBD1. The receptor's source is a human donor in a cohort sampled during active COVID-19. The CDR3 DNA is TGTGCCAGCAGCTTCGACAGGGCGGGGAATTCACCCCTCCACTTT. This encodes CASSFDRAGNSPLHF.